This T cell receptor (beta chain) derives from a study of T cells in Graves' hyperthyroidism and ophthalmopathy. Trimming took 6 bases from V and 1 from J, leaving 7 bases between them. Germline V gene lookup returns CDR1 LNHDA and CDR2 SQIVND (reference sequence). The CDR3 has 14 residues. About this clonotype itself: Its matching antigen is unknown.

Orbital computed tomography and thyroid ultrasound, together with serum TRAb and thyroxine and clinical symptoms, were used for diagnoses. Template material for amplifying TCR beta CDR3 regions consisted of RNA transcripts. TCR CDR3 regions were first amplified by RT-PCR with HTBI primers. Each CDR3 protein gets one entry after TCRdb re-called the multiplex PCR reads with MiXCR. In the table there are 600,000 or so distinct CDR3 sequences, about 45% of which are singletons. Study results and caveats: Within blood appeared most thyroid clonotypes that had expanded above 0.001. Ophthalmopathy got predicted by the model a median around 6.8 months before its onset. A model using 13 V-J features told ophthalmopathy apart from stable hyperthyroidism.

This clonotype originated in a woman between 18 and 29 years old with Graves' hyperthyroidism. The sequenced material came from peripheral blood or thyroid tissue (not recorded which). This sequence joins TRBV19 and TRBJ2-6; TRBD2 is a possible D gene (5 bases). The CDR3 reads CASRRDSGANVLTF. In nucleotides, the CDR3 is TGTGCCAGTAGGAGGGATTCTGGGGCCAACGTCCTGACTTTC.